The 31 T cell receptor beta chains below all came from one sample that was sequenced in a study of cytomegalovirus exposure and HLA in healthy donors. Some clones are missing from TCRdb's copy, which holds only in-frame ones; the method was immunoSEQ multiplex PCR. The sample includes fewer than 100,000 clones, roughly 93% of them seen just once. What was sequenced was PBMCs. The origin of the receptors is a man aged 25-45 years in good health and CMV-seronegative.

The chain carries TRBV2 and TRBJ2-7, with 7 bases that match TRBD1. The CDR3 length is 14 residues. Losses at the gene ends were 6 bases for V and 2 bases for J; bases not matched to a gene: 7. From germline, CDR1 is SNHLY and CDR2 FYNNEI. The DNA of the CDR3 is TGTGCCAGCAGGGCACGACAGGGACCCTACGAGCAGTACTTC. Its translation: CASRARQGPYEQYF.

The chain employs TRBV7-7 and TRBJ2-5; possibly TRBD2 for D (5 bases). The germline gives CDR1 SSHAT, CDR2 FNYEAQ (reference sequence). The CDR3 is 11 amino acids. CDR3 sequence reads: CAIQGGETQYF. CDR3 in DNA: TGTGCTATCCAAGGCGGGGAGACCCAGTACTTC.

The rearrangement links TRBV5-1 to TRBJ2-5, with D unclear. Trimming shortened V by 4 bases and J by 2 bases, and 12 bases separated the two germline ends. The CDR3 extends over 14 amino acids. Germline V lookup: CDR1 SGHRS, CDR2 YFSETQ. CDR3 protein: CASSPSNPQETQYF. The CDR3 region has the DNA TGCGCCAGCAGCCCCTCTAACCCTCAAGAGACCCAGTACTTC.

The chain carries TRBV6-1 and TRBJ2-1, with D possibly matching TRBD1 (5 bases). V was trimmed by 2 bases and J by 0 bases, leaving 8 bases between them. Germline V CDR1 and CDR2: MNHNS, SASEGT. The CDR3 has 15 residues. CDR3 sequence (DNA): TGTGCCAGCAGTGAACCAGGGCACTCCTACAATGAGCAGTTCTTC. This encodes CASSEPGHSYNEQFF.

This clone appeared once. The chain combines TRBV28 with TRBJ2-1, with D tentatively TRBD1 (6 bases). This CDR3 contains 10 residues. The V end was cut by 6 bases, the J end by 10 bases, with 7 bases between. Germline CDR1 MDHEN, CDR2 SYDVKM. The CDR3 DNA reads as TGTGCCAGCAGGGGGGCCGAGCAGTTCTTC. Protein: CASRGAEQFF.

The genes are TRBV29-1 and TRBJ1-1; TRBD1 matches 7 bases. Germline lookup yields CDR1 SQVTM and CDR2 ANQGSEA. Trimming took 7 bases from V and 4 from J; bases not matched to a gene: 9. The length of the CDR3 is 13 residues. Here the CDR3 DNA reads TGCAGCGCCATTGACAGGGTTGGCACTGAAGCTTTCTTT. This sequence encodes CSAIDRVGTEAFF.

The chain's CDR3 is CASRGQGGGETQYF. The CDR3, as DNA: TGTGCCAGCAGGGGACAGGGTGGCGGGGAGACCCAGTACTTC. The J gene is TRBJ2-5, the V gene TRBV27; 9 positions match TRBD1. CDR3 length equals 14 residues. Germline V gene sequence: CDR1 MNHEY, CDR2 SMNVEV (reference sequence). V shed 6 bases and J 5 bases; nucleotides not matched to a gene: 7.

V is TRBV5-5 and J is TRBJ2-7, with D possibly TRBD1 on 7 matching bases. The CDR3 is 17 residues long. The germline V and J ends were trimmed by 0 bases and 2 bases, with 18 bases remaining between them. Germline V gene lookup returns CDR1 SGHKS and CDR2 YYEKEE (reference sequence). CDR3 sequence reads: CASSLGQGGKFAYEQYF. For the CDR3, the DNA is TGTGCCAGCAGCTTGGGACAGGGCGGGAAATTTGCCTACGAGCAGTACTTC. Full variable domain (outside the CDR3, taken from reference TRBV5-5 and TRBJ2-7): DAGVTQSPTHLIKTRGQQVTLRCSPISGHKSVSWYQQVLGQGPQFIFQYYEKEERGRGNFPDRFSARQFPNYSSELNVNALLLGDSALYLCASSLGQGGKFAYEQYFGPGTRLTVT.

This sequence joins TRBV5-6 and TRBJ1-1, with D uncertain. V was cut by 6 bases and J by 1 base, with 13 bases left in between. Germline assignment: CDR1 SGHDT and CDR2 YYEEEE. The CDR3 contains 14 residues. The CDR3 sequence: CASTNLRGNTEAFF. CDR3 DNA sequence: TGTGCCAGCACCAATCTAAGAGGGAACACTGAAGCTTTCTTT.

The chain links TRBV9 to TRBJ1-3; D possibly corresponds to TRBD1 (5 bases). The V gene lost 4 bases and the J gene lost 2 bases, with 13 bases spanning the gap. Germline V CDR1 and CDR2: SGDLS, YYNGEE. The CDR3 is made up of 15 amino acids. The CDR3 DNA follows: TGTGCCAGCAGCCCCCGGGGGGGTGCTGGAAACACCATATATTTT. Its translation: CASSPRGGAGNTIYF.

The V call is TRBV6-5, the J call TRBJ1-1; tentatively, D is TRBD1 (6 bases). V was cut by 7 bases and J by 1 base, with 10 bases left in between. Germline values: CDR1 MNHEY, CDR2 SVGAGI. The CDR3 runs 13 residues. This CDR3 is CASISGANTEAFF. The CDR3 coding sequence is TGTGCCAGCATATCAGGGGCGAACACTGAAGCTTTCTTT.

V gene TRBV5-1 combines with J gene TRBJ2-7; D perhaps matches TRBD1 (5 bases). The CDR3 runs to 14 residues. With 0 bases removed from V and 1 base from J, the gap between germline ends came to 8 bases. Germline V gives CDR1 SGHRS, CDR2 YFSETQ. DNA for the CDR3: TGCGCCAGCAGCTTGGACAGGCGATCCTACGAGCAGTACTTC. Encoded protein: CASSLDRRSYEQYF.

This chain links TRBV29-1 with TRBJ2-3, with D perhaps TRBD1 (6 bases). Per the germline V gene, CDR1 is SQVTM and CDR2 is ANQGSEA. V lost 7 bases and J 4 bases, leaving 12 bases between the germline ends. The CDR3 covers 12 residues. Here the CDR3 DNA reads TGCAGCGCCCAGGGGATCGCAGATACGCAGTATTTT. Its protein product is CSAQGIADTQYF.

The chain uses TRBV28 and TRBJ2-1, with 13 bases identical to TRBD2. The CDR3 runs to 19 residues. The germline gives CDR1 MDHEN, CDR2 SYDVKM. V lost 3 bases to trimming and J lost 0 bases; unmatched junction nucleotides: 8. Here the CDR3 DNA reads TGTGCCAGCAGTTTTTTAGGACTAGCGGGAGCGAGCTCCTACAATGAGCAGTTCTTC. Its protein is CASSFLGLAGASSYNEQFF.

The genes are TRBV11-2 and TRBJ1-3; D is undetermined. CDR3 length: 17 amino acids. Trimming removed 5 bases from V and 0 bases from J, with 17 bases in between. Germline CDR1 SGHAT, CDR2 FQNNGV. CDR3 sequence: CASSPLGGGLSGNTIYF. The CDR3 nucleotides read TGTGCCAGCAGCCCACTGGGTGGCGGCCTCTCTGGAAACACCATATATTTT.

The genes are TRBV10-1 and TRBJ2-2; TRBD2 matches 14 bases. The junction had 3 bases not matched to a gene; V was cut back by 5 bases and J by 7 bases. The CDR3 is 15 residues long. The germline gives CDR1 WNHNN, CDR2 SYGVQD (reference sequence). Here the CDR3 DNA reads TGCGCCAGCAGTCCGACTAGCGGGAGGGACGGGGAGCTGTTTTTT. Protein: CASSPTSGRDGELFF.

CDR3 DNA sequence: TGTGCCTGGAGTCCAAGTCGGACTAGCGGGGGGAGAGAGACCCAGTACTTC. As protein: CAWSPSRTSGGRETQYF. The chain is built from TRBV30 and TRBJ2-5, with TRBD2 matching over 14 bases. V lost 2 bases and J lost 4; bases outside the gene matches: 9. This CDR3 comprises 17 residues. The V gene's germline CDR1 is GTSNPN and CDR2 SVGIG (reference sequence).

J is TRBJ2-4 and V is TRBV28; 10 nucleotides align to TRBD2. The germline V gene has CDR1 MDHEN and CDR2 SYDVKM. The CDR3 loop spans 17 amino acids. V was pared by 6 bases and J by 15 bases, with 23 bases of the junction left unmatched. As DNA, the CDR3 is TGTGCCAGCAGACAAGCTTTAGGGGCTAGCGGGAGCCTCAGGGGGTACTTC. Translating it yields CASRQALGASGSLRGYF.

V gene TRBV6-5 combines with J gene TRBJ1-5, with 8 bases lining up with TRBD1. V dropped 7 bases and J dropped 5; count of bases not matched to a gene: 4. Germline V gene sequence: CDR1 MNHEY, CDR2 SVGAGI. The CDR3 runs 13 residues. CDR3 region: CASTRGHDQPQHF. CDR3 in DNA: TGTGCCAGCACCAGGGGGCACGATCAGCCCCAGCATTTT.

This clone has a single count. The chain's CDR3 is CASSLPGTGGSYEQYF. The CDR3 bases are TGTGCCAGCTCATTACCCGGGACAGGGGGCTCCTACGAGCAGTACTTC. The V gene is TRBV18, the J gene TRBJ2-7; 11 nucleotides align to TRBD1. The CDR3 runs 16 residues. Germline loops: CDR1 KGHSH, CDR2 LQKENI. V gave up 5 bases and J gave up 0 bases; unmatched junction bases: 6.

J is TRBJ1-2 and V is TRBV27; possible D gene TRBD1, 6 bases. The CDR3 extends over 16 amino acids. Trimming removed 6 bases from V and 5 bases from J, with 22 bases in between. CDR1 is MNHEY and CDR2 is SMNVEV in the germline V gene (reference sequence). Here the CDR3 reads CASRATGTLRRYGYTF. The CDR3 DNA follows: TGTGCCAGCAGAGCCACCGGGACACTTAGACGGTATGGCTACACCTTC.

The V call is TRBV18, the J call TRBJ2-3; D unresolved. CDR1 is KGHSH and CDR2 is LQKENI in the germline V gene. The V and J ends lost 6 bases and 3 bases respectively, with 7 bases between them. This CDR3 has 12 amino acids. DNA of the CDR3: TGTGCCAGCTCCCGACAAACAGATACGCAGTATTTT. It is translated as CASSRQTDTQYF.

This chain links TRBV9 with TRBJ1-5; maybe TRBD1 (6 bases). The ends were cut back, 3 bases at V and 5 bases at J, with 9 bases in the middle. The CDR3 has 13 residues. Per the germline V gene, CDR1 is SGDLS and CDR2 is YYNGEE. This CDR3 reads CASSGGLDQPQHF. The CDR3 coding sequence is TGTGCCAGCAGCGGGGGGCTGGATCAGCCCCAGCATTTT.

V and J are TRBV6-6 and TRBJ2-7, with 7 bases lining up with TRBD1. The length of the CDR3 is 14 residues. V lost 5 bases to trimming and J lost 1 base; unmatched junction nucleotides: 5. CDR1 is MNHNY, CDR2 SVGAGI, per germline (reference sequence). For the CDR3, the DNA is TGTGCCAGCAGTCCACGACAGGGATCCTACGAGCAGTACTTC. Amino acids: CASSPRQGSYEQYF.

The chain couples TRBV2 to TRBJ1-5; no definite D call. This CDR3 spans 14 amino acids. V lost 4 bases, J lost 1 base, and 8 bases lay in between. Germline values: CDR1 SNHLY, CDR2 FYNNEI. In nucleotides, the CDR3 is TGTGCCAGCAGTGCGTCACAGAGCAATCAGCCCCAGCATTTT. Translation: CASSASQSNQPQHF.

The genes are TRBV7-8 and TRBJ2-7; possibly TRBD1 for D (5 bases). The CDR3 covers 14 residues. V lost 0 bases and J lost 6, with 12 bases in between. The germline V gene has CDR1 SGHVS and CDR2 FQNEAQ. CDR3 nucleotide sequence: TGTGCCAGCAGCTTAGCGCAGGGTGGTGCCGAGCAGTACTTC. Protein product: CASSLAQGGAEQYF.

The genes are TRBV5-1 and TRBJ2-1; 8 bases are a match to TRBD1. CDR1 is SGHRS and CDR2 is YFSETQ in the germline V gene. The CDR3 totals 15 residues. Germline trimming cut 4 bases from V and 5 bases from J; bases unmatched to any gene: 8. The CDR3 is CASSKAGGAHNEQFF. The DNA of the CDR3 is TGCGCCAGCAGCAAGGCAGGGGGCGCTCACAATGAGCAGTTCTTC.

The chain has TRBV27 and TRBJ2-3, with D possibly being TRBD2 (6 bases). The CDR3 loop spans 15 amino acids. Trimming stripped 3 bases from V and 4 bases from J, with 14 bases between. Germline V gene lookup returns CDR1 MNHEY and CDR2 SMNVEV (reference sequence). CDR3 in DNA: TGTGCCAGCAGTTTTCCTCCCGGAGGGGCAGATACGCAGTATTTT. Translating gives CASSFPPGGADTQYF.

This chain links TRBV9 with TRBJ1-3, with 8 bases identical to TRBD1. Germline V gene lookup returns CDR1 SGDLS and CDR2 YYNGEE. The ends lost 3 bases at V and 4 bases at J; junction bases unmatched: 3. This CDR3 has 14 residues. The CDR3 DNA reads TGTGCCAGCAGCGAGCAGGGGGCCGGAAACACCATATATTTT. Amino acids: CASSEQGAGNTIYF.

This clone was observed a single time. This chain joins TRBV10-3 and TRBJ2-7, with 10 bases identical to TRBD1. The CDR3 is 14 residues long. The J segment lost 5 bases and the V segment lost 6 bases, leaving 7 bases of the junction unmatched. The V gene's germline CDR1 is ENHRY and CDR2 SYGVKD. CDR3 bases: TGTGCCATCAGGCCGGGACAGGGGACGGACGAGCAGTACTTC. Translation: CAIRPGQGTDEQYF.

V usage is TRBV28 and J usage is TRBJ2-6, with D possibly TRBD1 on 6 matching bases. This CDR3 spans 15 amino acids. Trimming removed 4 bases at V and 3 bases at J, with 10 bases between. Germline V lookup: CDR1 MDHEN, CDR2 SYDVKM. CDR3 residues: CASSSTGSGANVLTF. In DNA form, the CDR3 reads TGTGCCAGCAGTTCAACAGGGAGTGGGGCCAACGTCCTGACTTTC.